The 29 T cell receptor beta chains given below trace back to one sample, sequenced in a study of blood T cell repertoires in COVID-19. Produced via immunoSEQ multiplex PCR; TCRdb's table is partial and in-frame only. The sample includes 200,000 or so clones, about 85% of them seen just once. Sequenced: peripheral blood. Source of these receptors: a woman aged 60-75 years who had recovered from COVID-19.

This chain links TRBV19 with TRBJ1-6; no definite D call. V was pared by 6 bases and J by 9 bases, with 18 bases between. The CDR3 spans 15 residues. Germline V lookup: CDR1 LNHDA, CDR2 SQIVND (reference sequence). The CDR3 region has the DNA TGTGCCAGTAGCCCCGAAGGAGGTTATGGTTCACCCCTCCACTTT. This codes for CASSPEGGYGSPLHF.

The chain has TRBV18 and TRBJ2-7, with 8 bases aligning to TRBD2. V was pared by 6 bases and J by 2 bases, with 12 bases of the junction left unmatched. Germline-derived CDR1 and CDR2 are KGHSH and LQKENI. There are 16 residues in the CDR3. The CDR3 nucleotides are TGTGCCAGCTCCATCTCGGGGGGGGGTCGGACCTACGAGCAGTACTTC. It specifies CASSISGGGRTYEQYF.

This chain connects TRBV5-1 to TRBJ1-1, with a possible D match to TRBD1 (5 bases). With 4 bases removed from V and 0 bases from J, the gap between germline ends came to 16 bases. This CDR3 is built from 16 residues. The germline CDR1 and CDR2 sequences are SGHRS and YFSETQ. The CDR3 sequence is CASSPGHGEMNTEAFF. The CDR3 DNA reads as TGCGCCAGCAGCCCCGGACACGGAGAGATGAACACTGAAGCTTTCTTT.

The CDR3 sequence: CASSPPLIEKLFF. The DNA for the CDR3 is TGTGCCAGCAGCCCCCCCTTAATTGAAAAACTGTTTTTT. This chain uses TRBV12-3 or TRBV12-4 with TRBJ1-4; the D is unclear. The length of the CDR3 is 13 residues. The V gene lost 6 bases and the J gene lost 7 bases, with 12 bases spanning the gap.

This chain links TRBV21-1 with TRBJ1-4; TRBD1 is the table's D call and was not checked against the DNA. TRBV21-1 constitutes a pseudogene. CDR3 length: 18 residues. CDR3 in amino acids: CASSKGQAELFGNEKLFF. The CDR3 DNA is TGTGCCAGCAGCAAGGGACAGGCGGAGCTCTTTGGTAATGAAAAACTGTTTTTT.

The chain is built from TRBV7-2 and TRBJ1-3; the D gene is possibly TRBD1 (6 bases). Germline V CDR1 and CDR2: SGHTA, FQGNSA. The CDR3 is 17 residues long. V lost 1 base, J lost 0 bases, and 13 bases lay in between. CDR3 amino acids: CASSLGRLDSSGNTIYF. CDR3 nucleotide sequence: TGTGCCAGCAGCTTAGGCAGGCTGGACAGCTCTGGAAACACCATATATTTT.

J is TRBJ2-7 and V is TRBV6-5; 10 nucleotides agree with TRBD2. This CDR3 comprises 15 residues. The V gene end was trimmed by 10 bases and the J gene end by 2 bases; junction bases not matched to a gene: 11. Germline V lookup: CDR1 MNHEY, CDR2 SVGAGI. CDR3 sequence (DNA): TGTGCCATCCTTTTAGGACTAGCGGCCCCCTACGAGCAGTACTTC. Its protein product is CAILLGLAAPYEQYF.

The chain has TRBV19 and TRBJ2-7; possibly TRBD1 for D (6 bases). The CDR3 runs 15 residues. CDR1 and CDR2 from the germline V gene are LNHDA and SQIVND (reference sequence). Trimming left V 10 bases short and J 2 bases short, with 21 bases between. CDR3 loop: CATSKRGFSAYEQYF. The CDR3 DNA sequence: TGTGCCACTTCAAAAAGGGGGTTTTCGGCCTACGAGCAGTACTTC.

The chain links TRBV2 to TRBJ2-3; a weak D match, TRBD1 (5 bases). Trimming stripped 3 bases from V and 2 bases from J, with 9 bases between. CDR1 SNHLY and CDR2 FYNNEI come from the germline V gene. This CDR3 is built from 14 residues. The CDR3: CASSEGRDTDTQYF. CDR3 bases: TGTGCCAGCAGTGAGGGCAGGGACACAGATACGCAGTATTTT. Using reference TRBV2 and TRBJ2-3 for the parts outside the CDR3, the full variable domain is EPEVTQTPSHQVTQMGQEVILRCVPISNHLYFYWYRQILGQKVEFLVSFYNNEISEKSEIFDDQFSVERPDGSNFTLKIRSTKLEDSAMYFCASSEGRDTDTQYFGPGTRLTVL.

The chain joins TRBV5-4 to TRBJ2-3; TRBD2 agrees at 7 bases. The trim removed 3 bases at V and 0 bases at J, leaving 7 bases unmatched. The CDR3 sequence is 16 residues long. Germline V lookup: CDR1 SGHNT, CDR2 YYREEE (reference sequence). Here the CDR3 reads CASSYYGTTSTDTQYF. DNA for the CDR3: TGTGCCAGCAGCTACTACGGGACTACTAGCACAGATACGCAGTATTTT.

This chain uses TRBV10-3 with TRBJ2-7, with D possibly matching TRBD2 (5 bases). Trimming pared 11 bases from V and 3 bases from J, leaving 17 bases between. This CDR3 spans 13 amino acids. CDR1 is ENHRY, CDR2 SYGVKD, per germline. CDR3 DNA: TGTGCCGCAGGACTCGCCCAAATCTACGAGCAGTACTTC. The encoded protein is CAAGLAQIYEQYF.

The V and J genes are TRBV2 and TRBJ2-3; 12 nucleotides agree with TRBD2. Germline V gene sequence: CDR1 SNHLY, CDR2 FYNNEI. Trimming at V came to 5 bases and at J to 1 base, leaving 10 bases not matched to a gene. The CDR3 length is 18 residues. The CDR3 here is CASSLPSGGAVGTDTQYF. Written as DNA, the CDR3 is TGTGCCAGCAGTCTACCTAGCGGGGGGGCGGTTGGCACAGATACGCAGTATTTT.

The V and J genes are TRBV7-8 and TRBJ1-1; 7 positions match TRBD1. Germline assignment: CDR1 SGHVS and CDR2 FQNEAQ. The ends lost 5 bases at V and 9 bases at J; junction bases unmatched: 12. This CDR3 region has 14 residues. CDR3 DNA sequence: TGTGCCAGCAGCCAGGGACAGTCGGGGCGGAAAGCTTTCTTT. Its translation: CASSQGQSGRKAFF.

The V gene is TRBV19, the J gene TRBJ2-5, with TRBD1 matching 8 bases. The CDR3 consists of 16 residues. V dropped 5 bases and J dropped 5; count of bases not matched to a gene: 13. CDR1 is LNHDA, CDR2 SQIVND, per germline (reference sequence). Here the CDR3 reads CASSANIQGERETQYF. The CDR3 DNA sequence: TGTGCCAGTAGTGCCAATATACAGGGGGAGAGGGAGACCCAGTACTTC.

In this sample, this clone turned up once. The same CDR3 arises from other DNA sequences in this sample as well. V gene TRBV11-2 combines with J gene TRBJ1-2, with 10 nucleotides matching TRBD1. Trimming removed 5 bases from V and 8 bases from J; junction bases left unmatched: 11. Looked up from germline, CDR1 is SGHAT and CDR2 is FQNNGV. This CDR3 has 15 residues. CDR3 amino acids: CASSASGTGVEGYTF. The DNA of the CDR3 is TGTGCCAGCAGCGCCTCCGGGACAGGGGTTGAGGGCTACACCTTC. Drawing the rest from reference TRBV11-2 and TRBJ1-2, the complete variable domain is EAGVAQSPRYKIIEKRQSVAFWCNPISGHATLYWYQQILGQGPKLLIQFQNNGVVDDSQLPKDRFSAERLKGVDSTLKIQPAKLEDSAVYLCASSASGTGVEGYTFGSGTRLTVV.

Note on this clone: Other nucleotide sequences in the sample specify the same CDR3. The chain carries TRBV5-1 and TRBJ1-2; the match to TRBD1 covers 9 bases. Germline loops: CDR1 SGHRS, CDR2 YFSETQ. There are 13 residues in the CDR3. V gave up 4 bases and J gave up 8 bases; unmatched junction bases: 6. The CDR3 DNA reads TGCGCCAGCAGCACGGGACAGGGTAACGGCTACACCTTC. Translating gives CASSTGQGNGYTF.

The genes are TRBV28 and TRBJ1-2; D is possibly TRBD1 (5 bases). Deletions cut 5 bases from V and 5 bases from J, with 18 bases between. This CDR3 contains 15 residues. Germline values: CDR1 MDHEN, CDR2 SYDVKM. CDR3 sequence reads: CASSPLPTVSYGYTF. CDR3 nucleotide sequence: TGTGCCAGCAGTCCTCTCCCGACAGTTTCATATGGCTACACCTTC.

The chain carries TRBV11-2 and TRBJ2-3, with a possible D match to TRBD2 (6 bases). This CDR3 region has 14 residues. Trimming took off 5 bases at V and 6 bases at J, with 15 bases between the two ends. Germline-derived CDR1 and CDR2 are SGHAT and FQNNGV. The CDR3 coding sequence is TGTGCCAGCAGCCCCGACCGGGACTCGGATACGCAGTATTTT. This codes for CASSPDRDSDTQYF.

The chain carries TRBV29-1 and TRBJ2-3; 11 bases are a match to TRBD1. The CDR3 covers 15 residues. V gave up 6 bases and J gave up 4 bases; unmatched junction bases: 9. CDR1 SQVTM and CDR2 ANQGSEA come from the germline V gene. The CDR3 loop reads CSVAGTGGISDTQYF. CDR3 DNA sequence: TGCAGCGTCGCCGGGACAGGGGGTATTTCAGATACGCAGTATTTT.

The chain carries TRBV5-4 and TRBJ1-4; no clear D gene. The germline CDR1 and CDR2 sequences are SGHNT and YYREEE (reference sequence). The CDR3 length is 14 residues. V shed 5 bases and J shed 8 bases, with 16 bases lying between them. DNA of the CDR3: TGTGCCAGCAGGAACGAGAATGCAGGCGAAAAACTGTTTTTT. Its translation: CASRNENAGEKLFF.

CDR3 nucleotides: TGTGCCAGCAGTGAAGGGCCAACCGAGGGATACGAGCAGTACTTC. This gives the protein CASSEGPTEGYEQYF. The chain couples TRBV2 to TRBJ2-7, with D perhaps matching TRBD2 (5 bases). This CDR3 is built from 15 residues. Germline lookup yields CDR1 SNHLY and CDR2 FYNNEI. V gave up 1 base and J gave up 4 bases, with 14 bases separating them.

The rearrangement uses TRBV6-4 and TRBJ1-6; 7 positions agree with TRBD1. V gave up 3 bases and J gave up 9 bases; unmatched junction bases: 2. The CDR3 has 13 amino acids. Germline V gene sequence: CDR1 MRHNA, CDR2 SNTAGT. The CDR3 reads CASSEYRGSPLHF. The CDR3 bases are TGTGCCAGCAGTGAATACAGGGGTTCACCCCTCCACTTT.

This chain links TRBV10-3 with TRBJ2-3, with D possibly TRBD2 on 6 matching bases. The CDR3 length is 17 residues. Trimming removed 4 bases from V and 1 base from J, with 18 bases in between. Germline V gives CDR1 ENHRY, CDR2 SYGVKD. CDR3 nucleotides: TGTGCCATCAGTGGGGTAGGTGGCGGGGCCGGCACAGATACGCAGTATTTT. This gives the protein CAISGVGGGAGTDTQYF.

This clone has more than one count but fewer than ten. The CDR3 nucleotides are TGCGCCAGCAGCTTGGGGCACACAGGACGCGGAAACACCATATATTTT. This translates into CASSLGHTGRGNTIYF. The chain recombines TRBV5-1 with TRBJ1-3; possibly TRBD1 for D (5 bases). The germline gives CDR1 SGHRS, CDR2 YFSETQ. V lost 0 bases to trimming and J lost 4 bases, with 14 bases between them. This CDR3 is 16 amino acids long.

This chain joins TRBV28 and TRBJ2-1; TRBD1 matches at 7 bases. This CDR3 is built from 18 residues. Unmatched junction bases numbered 21, after V lost 5 bases and J lost 8 bases. Germline values: CDR1 MDHEN, CDR2 SYDVKM. The CDR3 nucleotides are TGTGCCAGCAGTCGTGCAGGGTTGTGGACAGGAGGTGCGGATGAGCAGTTCTTC. It translates to CASSRAGLWTGGADEQFF.

This clone was observed once. The chain carries TRBV5-8 and TRBJ2-7; D is uncertain. Germline V gene data show CDR1 as SGHTS and CDR2 as YDEGEE. Trimming stripped 2 bases from V and 7 bases from J, with 13 bases between. This CDR3 comprises 13 residues. CDR3 residues: CASSFVYVQEQYF. For the CDR3, the DNA is TGTGCCAGCAGCTTCGTTTATGTCCAGGAGCAGTACTTC.

The chain carries TRBV7-6 and TRBJ2-7; 10 nucleotides agree with TRBD1. The V segment lost 3 bases and the J segment 3 bases; nucleotides outside the gene matches: 5. Germline V gene data show CDR1 as SGHVS and CDR2 as FNYEAQ. The CDR3 extends over 15 amino acids. The CDR3 DNA follows: TGTGCCAGCAGCTTCGGGACAGGGGAGCACTACGAGCAGTACTTC. It translates to CASSFGTGEHYEQYF. Full variable domain (remainder filled in from reference TRBV7-6 and TRBJ2-7): GAGVSQSPRYKVTKRGQDVALRCDPISGHVSLYWYRQALGQGPEFLTYFNYEAQQDKSGLPNDRFSAERPEGSISTLTIQRTEQRDSAMYRCASSFGTGEHYEQYFGPGTRLTVT.

Notes on this clone: The sample carries other DNA sequences with the same CDR3. The rearrangement joins TRBV5-1 to TRBJ1-1; the D is unclear. CDR1 and CDR2 (germline): SGHRS, YFSETQ. V was clipped by 2 bases and J by 5 bases, with 10 bases between them. CDR3 length equals 13 residues. In nucleotides, the CDR3 is TGCGCCAGCAGCTTAGGGAGTCGAACTGAAGCTTTCTTT. Its protein product is CASSLGSRTEAFF. Full variable domain (remainder filled in from reference TRBV5-1 and TRBJ1-1): KAGVTQTPRYLIKTRGQQVTLSCSPISGHRSVSWYQQTPGQGLQFLFEYFSETQRNKGNFPGRFSGRQFSNSRSEMNVSTLELGDSALYLCASSLGSRTEAFFGQGTRLTVV.

The chain's CDR3 is CAWSVKGIFNQPQHF. In DNA, the CDR3 is TGTGCCTGGAGTGTTAAGGGGATTTTCAATCAGCCCCAGCATTTT. J is TRBJ1-5 and V is TRBV30; maybe TRBD1 (5 bases). The CDR3 totals 15 residues. The germline V gene encodes CDR1 GTSNPN and CDR2 SVGIG (reference sequence). Trimming cost V 0 bases and J 3 bases, with 12 bases left between them.